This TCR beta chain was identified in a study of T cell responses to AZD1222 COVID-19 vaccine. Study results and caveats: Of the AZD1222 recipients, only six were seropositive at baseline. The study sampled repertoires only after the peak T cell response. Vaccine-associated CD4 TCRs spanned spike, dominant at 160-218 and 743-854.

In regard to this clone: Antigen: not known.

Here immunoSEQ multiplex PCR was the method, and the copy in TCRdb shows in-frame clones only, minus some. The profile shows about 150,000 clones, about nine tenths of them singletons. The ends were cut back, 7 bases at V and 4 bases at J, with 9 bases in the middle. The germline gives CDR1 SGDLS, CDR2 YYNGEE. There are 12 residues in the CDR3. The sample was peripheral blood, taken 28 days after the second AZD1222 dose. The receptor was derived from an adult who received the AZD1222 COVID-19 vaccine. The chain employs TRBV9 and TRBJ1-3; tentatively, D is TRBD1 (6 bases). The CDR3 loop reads CASRGGGNTIYF. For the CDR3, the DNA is TGTGCCAGCCGCGGGGGCGGAAACACCATATATTTT.